Following are 24 T cell receptor beta chains from one sample sequenced in a study of T cells in Graves' hyperthyroidism and ophthalmopathy. TCR beta CDR3 region amplification was performed from RNA transcripts. TCR CDR3 underwent first-round RT-PCR with the HTBI primer set. TCRdb re-called the multiplex PCR reads through MiXCR, storing one row per CDR3 protein. The sample contains roughly 400,000 distinct CDR3 sequences, 25% of which appear only once. Sequences were obtained from blood. These receptor sequences come from a man aged 50-59 years with Graves' hyperthyroidism.

The chain's CDR3 is CATSRGGSVEGYTF. As DNA, the CDR3 is TGTGCCACCAGCAGAGGAGGGTCGGTTGAGGGCTACACCTTC. The genes are TRBV15 and TRBJ1-2; D ambiguous. The germline V gene encodes CDR1 LNHNV and CDR2 YYDKDF (reference sequence). The CDR3 spans 14 residues. Trimming shortened V by 1 base and J by 8 bases, and 14 bases separated the two germline ends.

As concerns this clonotype: One base away lies a much larger clone, so this may be a sequencing read error. The chain carries TRBV7-6 and TRBJ2-7; 10 bases map to TRBD2. The end of the DNA is better explained by TRBJ2-1, so the J call may be wrong. Per the germline V gene, CDR1 is SGHVS and CDR2 is FNYEAQ. The CDR3 totals 14 residues. CDR3 DNA: TGTGCCAGCAGCGTAGCTAGCGGGAGCTACGAGCAGTTCTTC. Residues: CASSVASGSYEQFF.

This clonotype has a handful of counts. The chain couples TRBV20-1 to TRBJ2-3, with D tentatively TRBD2 (6 bases). V dropped 3 bases and J dropped 1 base, with 8 bases sitting between them. This CDR3 is built from 13 residues. CDR1 DFQATT and CDR2 SNEGSKA come from the germline V gene (reference sequence). CDR3 nucleotide sequence: TGCAGTGCTAGGTGGGAGGGCACAGATACGCAGTATTTT. Translated: CSARWEGTDTQYF.

This clonotype came up many times. The chain joins TRBV29-1 to TRBJ1-1; D ambiguous. CDR1 is SQVTM, CDR2 ANQGSEA, per germline. This CDR3 spans 13 amino acids. V dropped 2 bases and J dropped 0 bases, with 7 bases sitting between them. This CDR3 is CSVEPGLNTEAFF. As DNA, the CDR3 is TGCAGCGTTGAACCCGGGTTGAACACTGAAGCTTTCTTT.

The sample holds a few counts of this clonotype. This chain uses TRBV5-1 with TRBJ2-2; D is possibly TRBD2 (5 bases). V lost 4 bases and J lost 5, with 15 bases in between. The CDR3 runs 15 residues. CDR1 and CDR2 from the germline V gene are SGHRS and YFSETQ. As DNA, the CDR3 is TGCGCCAGCAGCCCACGCCGGGGTCTGACCGGGGAGCTGTTTTTT. Amino acid sequence: CASSPRRGLTGELFF.

This sequence joins TRBV19 and TRBJ1-1; no firm D call. The germline gives CDR1 LNHDA, CDR2 SQIVND (reference sequence). Between the trimmed V and J ends, which lost 6 bases and 3 bases, there was a span of 8 bases. The CDR3 covers 12 residues. Here the CDR3 DNA reads TGTGCCAGTAGGGCCGGGGACACTGAAGCTTTCTTT. Translating gives CASRAGDTEAFF.

This chain joins TRBV4-2 and TRBJ1-1; D gene uncertain. Germline-derived CDR1 and CDR2 are LGHNA and YNFKEQ. The V end was cut by 1 base, the J end by 2 bases, with 11 bases between. The CDR3 has 15 amino acids. The chain's CDR3 is CASSQGTPGNTEAFF. DNA of the CDR3: TGTGCCAGCAGCCAAGGGACCCCAGGAAACACTGAAGCTTTCTTT.

The chain is built from TRBV4-1 and TRBJ2-7; 16 bases align to TRBD2. The J call may be in error: the DNA end matches TRBJ2-1 better. From germline, CDR1 is MGHRA and CDR2 YSYEKL. The CDR3 is 17 amino acids. The CDR3 region has the DNA TGCGCCAGCAGCGAAGGGACTAGCGGGAGGGCCTCCTACGAGCAGTTCTTC. Its translation: CASSEGTSGRASYEQFF.

This clonotype was seen more than once but under ten times. The gene calls are TRBV7-9 and TRBJ2-7; D not certain. V gave up 2 bases and J gave up 0 bases, with 8 bases separating them. The CDR3 is 14 residues long. Per germline, CDR1 SEHNR and CDR2 FQNEAQ (reference sequence). The CDR3 loop is CASSLSLSSYEQYF. Here the CDR3 DNA reads TGTGCCAGCAGCTTAAGTCTTAGCTCCTACGAGCAGTACTTC.

The rearrangement links TRBV10-3 to TRBJ2-7; 9 bases are shared with TRBD1. In germline, CDR1 is ENHRY, CDR2 SYGVKD. This CDR3 comprises 16 residues. The V gene end was trimmed by 3 bases and the J gene end by 5 bases; junction bases not matched to a gene: 11. The CDR3 DNA follows: TGTGCCATCAGTGACGCCGGGACAGGGTGGAGTGACGAGCAGTACTTC. Translation gives CAISDAGTGWSDEQYF.

This clonotype was counted at least ten times. This rearrangement joins TRBV28 to TRBJ2-7; D is unresolved. The germline V gene encodes CDR1 MDHEN and CDR2 SYDVKM. The CDR3 totals 15 residues. Trimming stripped 3 bases from V and 3 bases from J, with 15 bases between. Here the CDR3 reads CASSFGVGVNYEQYF. For the CDR3, the DNA is TGTGCCAGCAGTTTTGGGGTCGGAGTAAACTACGAGCAGTACTTC.

This rearrangement joins TRBV6-2 or TRBV6-3 to TRBJ2-1; 11 bases are a match to TRBD2. Germline V gene lookup returns CDR1 MNHEY and CDR2 SVGEGT. Trimming cost V 8 bases and J 4 bases; bases outside gene matches: 4. The CDR3 is 14 amino acids. The CDR3 DNA is TGTGCCAGCGTGACTAGCGGGAAATACAATGAGCAGTTCTTC. Translating it yields CASVTSGKYNEQFF.

This clonotype has only a few counts. The chain recombines TRBV15 with TRBJ2-1; D might be TRBD1 or TRBD2, each matching 5 bases. The V gene lost 5 bases and the J gene lost 0 bases, with 11 bases spanning the gap. CDR1 and CDR2 from the germline V gene are LNHNV and YYDKDF (reference sequence). CDR3 length: 15 amino acids. CDR3 loop: CATSLGTLSYNEQFF. The CDR3 DNA reads as TGTGCCACCAGCCTCGGGACCCTCTCCTACAATGAGCAGTTCTTC.

With regard to this clonotype: The junction differs from germline at one of its ends, possibly a read error. The gene calls are TRBV29-1 and TRBJ2-1; weak D call: TRBD1 (6 bases). The CDR3 runs 13 residues. Germline CDR1 reads SQVTM; CDR2 reads ANQGSEA. The CDR3: CSVDGQTYNEQFF. DNA for the CDR3: TGCAGCGTTGACGGACAGACCTATAATGAGCAGTTCTTC.

This clonotype has just one count. The genes are TRBV5-1 and TRBJ2-3; TRBD1 matches at 9 bases. The V and J ends lost 4 bases and 4 bases, in that order; junction bases with no gene match: 13. The CDR3 extends over 17 amino acids. The germline CDR1 and CDR2 sequences are SGHRS and YFSETQ. The CDR3 nucleotides read TGCGCCAGCAGCCGTCCCGGGACAGGGATTGGCGCAGATACGCAGTATTTT. Protein: CASSRPGTGIGADTQYF.

The chain employs TRBV3-1 and TRBJ1-4, with TRBD1 matching over 7 bases. Germline loops: CDR1 LGHDT, CDR2 YNNKEL (reference sequence). The CDR3 spans 14 residues. V shed 5 bases and J 4 bases; nucleotides not matched to a gene: 4. CDR3 DNA: TGTGCCAGCAGCTTTGGGACAGTTAATGAAAAACTGTTTTTT. Its translation is CASSFGTVNEKLFF. Supplemented by reference TRBV3-1 and TRBJ1-4, the full variable domain reads DTAVSQTPKYLVTQMGNDKSIKCEQNLGHDTMYWYKQDSKKFLKIMFSYNNKELIINETVPNRFSPKSPDKAHLNLHINSLELGDSAVYFCASSFGTVNEKLFFGSGTQLSVL.

CDR3 sequence (DNA): TGCAGTGCTAGTAGCGGCAGGGGGGCGCCTGAAAAACTGTTTTTT. This gives the protein CSASSGRGAPEKLFF. The chain combines TRBV20-1 with TRBJ1-4; 7 bases agree with TRBD1. V gave up 3 bases and J gave up 7 bases; unmatched junction bases: 11. CDR1 and CDR2 (germline): DFQATT, SNEGSKA (reference sequence). The CDR3 contains 15 residues.

This clonotype occurred a few times. This sequence joins TRBV4-1 and TRBJ1-4; D may be TRBD1 (5 bases). The V and J ends lost 1 base and 3 bases respectively, with 9 bases between them. The CDR3 extends over 15 amino acids. Per germline, CDR1 MGHRA and CDR2 YSYEKL. The CDR3 sequence: CASSQVEGANEKLFF. CDR3 DNA sequence: TGCGCCAGCAGCCAAGTCGAAGGGGCTAATGAAAAACTGTTTTTT.

This clonotype was detected only once. The rearrangement uses TRBV20-1 and TRBJ1-2; D is ambiguous. V shed 4 bases and J shed 0 bases, with 6 bases lying between them. The CDR3 loop spans 12 amino acids. Germline CDR1 DFQATT, CDR2 SNEGSKA (reference sequence). CDR3 protein: CSATDPNYGYTF. CDR3 nucleotides: TGCAGTGCTACTGACCCTAACTATGGCTACACCTTC.

This chain joins TRBV9 and TRBJ1-1; D perhaps matches TRBD1 (5 bases). Per the germline V gene, CDR1 is SGDLS and CDR2 is YYNGEE. This CDR3 is 14 amino acids long. V gave up 4 bases and J gave up 5 bases, with 15 bases separating them. CDR3 nucleotides: TGTGCCAGCAGCACCCGGCCCGAGGGGACTGAAGCTTTCTTT. It codes for CASSTRPEGTEAFF.

This clonotype was detected only a few times. The J gene is TRBJ2-7, the V gene TRBV5-1; the match to TRBD1 covers 7 bases. Germline loops: CDR1 SGHRS, CDR2 YFSETQ. The CDR3 has 14 residues. The V segment lost 1 base and the J segment 3 bases; nucleotides outside the gene matches: 4. The CDR3 spells CASSLRTGIYEQYF. As DNA, the CDR3 is TGCGCCAGCAGCTTGAGGACAGGCATCTACGAGCAGTACTTC.

The chain recombines TRBV18 with TRBJ2-5; D is ambiguous. V lost 5 bases, J lost 5 bases, and 15 bases lay in between. This CDR3 has 14 amino acids. Germline CDR1 KGHSH, CDR2 LQKENI. CDR3 loop: CASSMAAVGETQYF. In nucleotides, the CDR3 is TGTGCCAGCTCAATGGCGGCAGTGGGCGAGACCCAGTACTTC.

The chain carries TRBV2 and TRBJ2-1; 7 positions agree with TRBD2. Germline V gene sequence: CDR1 SNHLY, CDR2 FYNNEI. The CDR3 sequence is 15 residues long. With V trimmed by 4 bases and J by 4 bases, 7 bases remained unmatched. CDR3 sequence: CASSGLAEIYNEQFF. The CDR3 nucleotides are TGTGCCAGCAGTGGGCTAGCGGAAATTTACAATGAGCAGTTCTTC.

Here the CDR3 reads CASRNLAVCNTDTQYF. CDR3 nucleotide sequence: TGTGCCAGCAGAAATTTAGCGGTATGCAACACAGATACGCAGTATTTT. V and J are TRBV14 and TRBJ2-3; perhaps TRBD2 as D (6 bases). Trimming left V 6 bases short and J 2 bases short, with 18 bases between. This CDR3 has 16 amino acids. Germline V CDR1 and CDR2: SGHDN, FVKESK.